This TCR beta chain was recovered during a study of blood T cell repertoires in COVID-19. Study processing details: Scientists estimated how many nucleated cells there were by amplifying reference gene primers. Method: immunoSEQ multiplex PCR; TCRdb's copy keeps in-frame clones and lacks some. That table supplies the V and J calls and clone size; D and trimming were determined from the DNA. The data contain about 190,000 clones, around 85% of them singletons. This receptor was obtained from a man aged 50-59 years who had recovered from COVID-19. The sequencing input was peripheral blood.

The CDR3 sequence: CASSHDGRGQETQYF. The CDR3 DNA reads TGTGCCAGCAGCCACGACGGACGGGGACAAGAGACCCAGTACTTC. The J gene is TRBJ2-5, the V gene TRBV5-4; a weak D match, TRBD2 (5 bases). Germline CDR1 reads SGHNT; CDR2 reads YYREEE (reference sequence). The CDR3 covers 15 residues. V was clipped by 4 bases and J by 2 bases, with 15 bases between them.